This T cell receptor (beta chain) is from a study of blood T cell repertoires in COVID-19. The CDR3 loop spans 12 amino acids. The ends were cut back, 4 bases at V and 11 bases at J, with 12 bases in the middle. Sequencing used immunoSEQ multiplex PCR; TCRdb keeps in-frame clones, though not all of them. The sample lists 250,000 to 300,000 clones, around nine tenths occurring once. The genes are TRBV12-3 or TRBV12-4 and TRBJ2-1; maybe TRBD2 (5 bases). The clonotype was recovered from a woman in her twenties or thirties with COVID-19, enrolled during active disease. Sequenced input: peripheral blood. This CDR3 reads CASSSTRDKQFF. The CDR3 coding sequence is TGTGCCAGCAGTTCCACTCGGGATAAGCAGTTCTTC.